The 29 T cell receptor beta chains reported below all come from one sample, sequenced in a study of blood T cell repertoires in COVID-19. Assay used: immunoSEQ multiplex PCR; TCRdb lists only in-frame clones, some missing. The sample has some 240,000 clones, approximately 89% seen once. The sample was PBMCs or T cells enriched from blood (not recorded which). These receptor sequences come from a woman in her forties who had been exposed to COVID-19.

This clone was picked up one time. This chain uses TRBV6-2 or TRBV6-3 with TRBJ1-1; D is undetermined. V dropped 5 bases and J dropped 1 base, with 5 bases sitting between them. This CDR3 contains 12 residues. Germline-derived CDR1 and CDR2 are MNHEY and SVGEGT. This CDR3 is CASSEKNTEAFF. The CDR3, as DNA: TGTGCCAGCAGTGAGAAGAACACTGAAGCTTTCTTT.

This rearrangement joins TRBV7-3 to TRBJ1-3; D gene unclear. This CDR3 contains 17 residues. V shed 4 bases and J shed 0 bases, with 16 bases lying between them. From germline, CDR1 is SGHTA and CDR2 FQGTGA. The chain's CDR3 is CASSSGEQGSSGNTIYF. CDR3 DNA sequence: TGTGCCAGCAGCTCAGGCGAGCAAGGGAGCTCTGGAAACACCATATATTTT.

The chain has TRBV28 and TRBJ2-2; 7 nucleotides agree with TRBD1. V was clipped by 6 bases and J by 5 bases; unmatched bases: 12. The CDR3 contains 16 residues. The germline V gene encodes CDR1 MDHEN and CDR2 SYDVKM. Here the CDR3 DNA reads TGTGCCAGCAGCCGACGGTCAGGGGGTTGGACCGGGGAGCTGTTTTTT. Protein product: CASSRRSGGWTGELFF.

The genes are TRBV19 and TRBJ1-5; D remains ambiguous. The V gene's germline CDR1 is LNHDA and CDR2 SQIVND (reference sequence). The CDR3 is 16 residues long. V was cut by 3 bases and J by 2 bases, with 14 bases left in between. The CDR3 DNA is TGTGCCAGTAGTATTAGGTCGCCCGAGGGCAATCAGCCCCAGCATTTT. Translated: CASSIRSPEGNQPQHF.

Of note for this clone: Germline and junction disagree at one end, which may indicate a read error. This specimen includes other DNA sequences encoding the same CDR3. The chain recombines TRBV5-1 with TRBJ1-1; D gene ambiguous. This CDR3 is 13 amino acids long. Germline CDR1 SGHRS, CDR2 YFSETQ. Written as DNA, the CDR3 is TGTGCCAGCAGCTTGACGGGGAACACTGAAGCTTTCTTT. It specifies CASSLTGNTEAFF.

The rearrangement links TRBV14 to TRBJ2-2, with 7 bases aligning to TRBD2. CDR3 length: 21 residues. Germline CDR1 and CDR2: SGHDN and FVKESK. Germline trimming cut 4 bases from V and 2 bases from J; bases unmatched to any gene: 22. The CDR3 sequence is CASSPARAGTNPLLNTGELFF. DNA of the CDR3: TGTGCCAGCAGCCCGGCCCGAGCTGGGACTAACCCCCTCCTAAACACCGGGGAGCTGTTTTTT.

This sequence joins TRBV6-4 and TRBJ2-7; 8 bases match TRBD2. The trim removed 5 bases at V and 7 bases at J, leaving 7 bases unmatched. CDR1 is MRHNA, CDR2 SNTAGT, per germline. The CDR3 covers 13 residues. The CDR3: CASSPTRGGEQYF. The CDR3 bases are TGTGCCAGCAGTCCAACACGCGGGGGGGAGCAGTACTTC.

The J gene is TRBJ2-2, the V gene TRBV2, with D uncertain. Germline V CDR1 and CDR2: SNHLY, FYNNEI. The CDR3 length is 13 residues. Trimming took off 8 bases at V and 1 base at J, with 8 bases between the two ends. CDR3: CASCQENTGELFF. For the CDR3, the DNA is TGTGCCAGCTGCCAGGAGAACACCGGGGAGCTGTTTTTT. The full variable domain, in which reference TRBV2 and TRBJ2-2 provide the parts outside the CDR3, is EPEVTQTPSHQVTQMGQEVILRCVPISNHLYFYWYRQILGQKVEFLVSFYNNEISEKSEIFDDQFSVERPDGSNFTLKIRSTKLEDSAMYFCASCQENTGELFFGEGSRLTVL.

This rearrangement joins TRBV5-1 to TRBJ2-1; 9 positions agree with TRBD1. Per germline, CDR1 SGHRS and CDR2 YFSETQ. The CDR3 is 17 amino acids. After removal of 3 bases from V and 4 bases from J, the junction contained 11 bases not matched to a gene. The CDR3 sequence is CASSWKTGGAGYNEQFF. For the CDR3, the DNA is TGCGCCAGCAGCTGGAAAACAGGGGGCGCGGGGTACAATGAGCAGTTCTTC.

The V call is TRBV5-4, the J call TRBJ2-3; D perhaps matches TRBD2 (6 bases). The germline gives CDR1 SGHNT, CDR2 YYREEE (reference sequence). The V gene lost 4 bases and the J gene lost 4 bases, with 16 bases spanning the gap. The CDR3 is 15 amino acids. This chain's CDR3 is CASSPTGLQADTQYF. The CDR3 region has the DNA TGTGCCAGCAGCCCCACGGGACTGCAGGCAGATACGCAGTATTTT.

The CDR3 here is CASSPTGVEGGYTF. The CDR3 region has the DNA TGTGCCAGCAGCCCGACAGGGGTCGAGGGGGGCTACACCTTC. V is TRBV11-3 and J is TRBJ1-2; TRBD1 aligns across 8 bases. J lost 8 bases, V lost 5 bases, and 10 bases had no gene match. The length of the CDR3 is 14 residues. The germline CDR1 and CDR2 sequences are SGHNT and YENEEA.

This clone was observed once. The chain has TRBV2 and TRBJ1-5; D is uncertain. CDR3 length: 13 amino acids. The V end lost 7 bases, the J end lost 5 bases, and 12 bases lay between the germline ends. Germline V gene sequence: CDR1 SNHLY, CDR2 FYNNEI. The CDR3 reads CASNGEGYQPQHF. The CDR3 DNA sequence: TGTGCCAGCAACGGGGAGGGTTATCAGCCCCAGCATTTT.

This sequence joins TRBV4-1 and TRBJ2-3; D is undetermined. The CDR3 loop spans 15 amino acids. Germline values: CDR1 MGHRA, CDR2 YSYEKL. Trimming took off 1 base at V and 2 bases at J, with 10 bases between the two ends. CDR3 protein: CASSQVAGNTDTQYF. Here the CDR3 DNA reads TGCGCCAGCAGCCAAGTCGCTGGCAACACAGATACGCAGTATTTT.

The chain is built from TRBV18 and TRBJ1-5; no clear D. There are 13 residues in the CDR3. The V gene lost 2 bases and the J gene lost 7 bases, with 9 bases spanning the gap. The germline CDR1 and CDR2 sequences are KGHSH and LQKENI. The CDR3 reads CASSPSREQPQHF. CDR3 DNA sequence: TGTGCCAGCTCACCATCGAGAGAGCAGCCCCAGCATTTT.

In its sample, this clone was seen a few times. The junction differs from germline at one of its ends, possibly a read error. V usage is TRBV5-1 and J usage is TRBJ1-6; a possible D gene is TRBD1 (6 bases). CDR1 SGHRS and CDR2 YFSETQ come from the germline V gene. The CDR3 is 14 amino acids. CDR3 nucleotides: TGTGCCAGCAGCTCGACAGGAGGCAATTCACCCCTCCACTTT. Protein product: CASSSTGGNSPLHF.

The genes are TRBV28 and TRBJ2-3; D is perhaps TRBD1 (6 bases). Germline V CDR1 and CDR2: MDHEN, SYDVKM. The V end lost 6 bases, the J end lost 5 bases, and 12 bases lay between the germline ends. This CDR3 is built from 13 residues. DNA of the CDR3: TGTGCCAGCAGACCCGGACAGAGAGATACGCAGTATTTT. It codes for CASRPGQRDTQYF.

The chain employs TRBV7-3 and TRBJ2-5, with D possibly matching TRBD1 (7 bases). The CDR3 has 16 residues. V lost 5 bases and J lost 0, with 16 bases in between. Germline CDR1 reads SGHTA; CDR2 reads FQGTGA. In DNA, the CDR3 is TGTGCCAGCAGCCCAGGGGGGACGGTGTACCAAGAGACCCAGTACTTC. It translates to CASSPGGTVYQETQYF.

This clone appeared once. This chain uses TRBV6-1 with TRBJ1-2; possibly TRBD1 for D (6 bases). This CDR3 contains 16 residues. Germline loops: CDR1 MNHNS, CDR2 SASEGT. The V and J ends lost 2 bases and 4 bases respectively, with 17 bases between them. The CDR3 region is CASSERWAGASYGYTF. The CDR3 DNA sequence: TGTGCCAGCAGTGAAAGATGGGCAGGGGCCTCCTATGGCTACACCTTC.

The gene calls are TRBV7-2 and TRBJ2-2; D might be TRBD2 (5 bases). Germline V lookup: CDR1 SGHTA, CDR2 FQGNSA. V lost 6 bases and J 0 bases, leaving 11 bases between the germline ends. The CDR3 sequence is 15 residues long. CDR3 protein: CASSTTGTNTGELFF. CDR3 nucleotide sequence: TGTGCCAGCAGTACAACCGGGACGAACACCGGGGAGCTGTTTTTT.

This clone has a single count. V and J are TRBV5-6 and TRBJ1-2; no reliable D call. The germline V gene encodes CDR1 SGHDT and CDR2 YYEEEE. The CDR3 totals 16 residues. Trimming cost V 4 bases and J 1 base, with 17 bases left between them. The CDR3 here is CASSPLKAIYNYGYTF. CDR3 DNA: TGTGCCAGCAGCCCTTTGAAAGCCATTTATAACTATGGCTACACCTTC. Using reference TRBV5-6 and TRBJ1-2 for the parts outside the CDR3, the full variable domain is DAGVTQSPTHLIKTRGQQVTLRCSPKSGHDTVSWYQQALGQGPQFIFQYYEEEERQRGNFPDRFSGHQFPNYSSELNVNALLLGDSALYLCASSPLKAIYNYGYTFGSGTRLTVV.

The CDR3 DNA is TGTGCCAGCAGCCAAGATATTAGCGGGGACCGCTCTAGCACAGATACGCAGTATTTT. It codes for CASSQDISGDRSSTDTQYF. The gene calls are TRBV14 and TRBJ2-3; 8 bases align to TRBD2. This CDR3 contains 19 residues. The ends lost 0 bases at V and 0 bases at J; junction bases unmatched: 11. Germline loops: CDR1 SGHDN, CDR2 FVKESK.

The chain links TRBV3-1 (or the pseudogene TRBV3-2) to TRBJ2-1, with D possibly TRBD2 on 5 matching bases. Germline V gene sequence: CDR1 LGHDT, CDR2 YNNKEL (reference sequence). The CDR3 covers 13 residues. Between the trimmed V and J ends, which lost 4 bases and 8 bases, there was a span of 12 bases. The CDR3 DNA follows: TGTGCCAGCAGCCGAACTAGTTCCGATGAGCAGTTCTTC. It specifies CASSRTSSDEQFF.

The chain couples TRBV9 to TRBJ2-1; 9 bases line up with TRBD2. V shed 4 bases and J 5 bases; nucleotides not matched to a gene: 13. CDR3 length: 17 amino acids. Germline V gene lookup returns CDR1 SGDLS and CDR2 YYNGEE. CDR3 in amino acids: CASSPQRGALQDNEQFF. CDR3 DNA: TGTGCCAGCAGCCCGCAGCGGGGGGCCCTGCAAGACAATGAGCAGTTCTTC. Using reference TRBV9 and TRBJ2-1 for the parts outside the CDR3, the full variable domain is DSGVTQTPKHLITATGQRVTLRCSPRSGDLSVYWYQQSLDQGLQFLIQYYNGEERAKGNILERFSAQQFPDLHSELNLSSLELGDSALYFCASSPQRGALQDNEQFFGPGTRLTVL.

This clone was seen a few times. The chain carries TRBV15 and TRBJ1-1; 7 bases match TRBD1. V lost 4 bases, J lost 6 bases, and 17 bases stayed unmatched. Looked up from germline, CDR1 is LNHNV and CDR2 is YYDKDF (reference sequence). The CDR3 has 17 residues. Here the CDR3 reads CATSMGEIRTGLAEAFF. CDR3 DNA sequence: TGTGCCACCAGCATGGGGGAGATTCGGACAGGCTTGGCTGAAGCTTTCTTT.

The chain carries TRBV4-1 and TRBJ1-2, with 9 bases identical to TRBD1. The CDR3 contains 19 residues. Germline assignment: CDR1 MGHRA and CDR2 YSYEKL. The V and J ends lost 1 base and 6 bases, in that order; junction bases with no gene match: 18. The CDR3: CASSQVSWGRDRVLNGYTF. CDR3 in DNA: TGCGCCAGCAGCCAAGTCTCCTGGGGCCGGGACAGGGTTTTAAATGGCTACACCTTC.

This clone is a singleton in its sample. V is TRBV19 and J is TRBJ2-1; possibly TRBD2 for D (5 bases). Germline CDR1 LNHDA, CDR2 SQIVND (reference sequence). The CDR3 is 17 residues long. V lost 1 base and J lost 0, with 13 bases in between. The CDR3 sequence: CASSIASGLDSYNEQFF. CDR3 sequence (DNA): TGTGCCAGTAGTATAGCGAGCGGTCTCGACTCCTACAATGAGCAGTTCTTC.

The chain couples TRBV19 to TRBJ1-5, with a weak D call TRBD1 (6 bases). The germline gives CDR1 LNHDA, CDR2 SQIVND (reference sequence). Trimming left V 6 bases short and J 6 bases short, with 24 bases between. The CDR3 loop spans 17 amino acids. CDR3 sequence reads: CASSLTWAGGFGQPQHF. As DNA, the CDR3 is TGTGCCAGTAGCCTGACCTGGGCGGGGGGCTTTGGTCAGCCCCAGCATTTT.

Here the CDR3 DNA reads TGTGCCAGCGGGTCGGCGGACAGGGGAGGGCACACTGAAGCTTTCTTT. The encoded protein is CASGSADRGGHTEAFF. The V gene is TRBV21-1, the J gene TRBJ1-1; the DNA was not compared with TRBD1, the D call given in the table. TRBV21-1 is listed as a pseudogene. This CDR3 is built from 16 residues.

In DNA, the CDR3 is TGTGCCAGCAGTCAAGCCGGACAGGGCAGCAATCAGCCCCAGCATTTT. Translated: CASSQAGQGSNQPQHF. The chain joins TRBV28 to TRBJ1-5, with 8 bases matching TRBD1. The CDR3 has 16 amino acids. The germline CDR1 and CDR2 sequences are MDHEN and SYDVKM. V lost 5 bases, J lost 1 base, and 7 bases stayed unmatched. Combining the CDR3 with reference TRBV28 and TRBJ1-5 gives the whole variable domain DVKVTQSSRYLVKRTGEKVFLECVQDMDHENMFWYRQDPGLGLRLIYFSYDVKMKEKGDIPEGYSVSREKKERFSLILESASTNQTSMYLCASSQAGQGSNQPQHFGDGTRLSIL.